A single T cell receptor (beta chain) is shown here with its context. Measured with immunoSEQ multiplex PCR; TCRdb has only the in-frame clones, and not every one. The sample has 11,000 to 15,000 clones; approximately 70% are singletons. The data derive from a study of neoadjuvant anti-PD-1 for oral cavity cancer. Germline CDR1 and CDR2: SNHLY and FYNNEI. This CDR3 is built from 14 residues. Unmatched junction bases numbered 2, after V lost 3 bases and J lost 3 bases. No culture or expansion preceded analysis of these blood cells. The sample was PBMCs, taken before nivolumab (anti-PD-1) treatment. This chain joins TRBV2 and TRBJ1-5; TRBD1 matches at 7 bases. This receptor was taken from a person between 40 and 80 years old with oral cavity squamous cell carcinoma. The CDR3 protein is CASSDRGDNQPQHF. CDR3 bases: TGTGCCAGCAGTGACAGGGGGGACAATCAGCCCCAGCATTTT. The whole variable domain, remainder taken from reference TRBV2 and TRBJ1-5, is EPEVTQTPSHQVTQMGQEVILRCVPISNHLYFYWYRQILGQKVEFLVSFYNNEISEKSEIFDDQFSVERPDGSNFTLKIRSTKLEDSAMYFCASSDRGDNQPQHFGDGTRLSIL.